Listed below are T cell receptor beta chains from one sample, sequenced in a study of T-cell memory formation after mild COVID-19. TCRdb analysed the 5' RACE reads with MiXCR anew, one entry per CDR3 protein. The sample lists roughly 110,000 distinct CDR3 sequences, about 20% occurring once. The sequenced material came from PBMCs or a T cell subset sorted from them (not recorded which). These receptors all stem from a man younger than 35 who had mild COVID-19 (a few samples of this study predate the infection). Cell type and time point are not known. The CDR3 runs from the conserved cysteine through the conserved F or W. Not all rows give a size; the values are once, few, many and, for expanded clones, a class.

CDR3: CASSFLLADTDTQYF; V: TRBV5-1; size: many
CDR3: CATSDLWQGMPDTQYF; V: TRBV24-1; size: -
CDR3: CASLGLAVDEQFF; V: TRBV12-3/TRBV12-4; size: -
CDR3: CASSQDRSRADTQYF; V: TRBV4-2; size: few
CDR3: CASRAESTDTQYF; V: TRBV5-1; size: -
CDR3: CASSDGRSNNEQFF; V: TRBV6-1; size: few
CDR3: CASSASGTDTQYF; V: TRBV10-1; size: many
CDR3: CASSWSGGRLETQYF; V: TRBV11-2; size: -
CDR3: CASSSWDSKNIQYF; V: TRBV6-2/TRBV6-3; size: few
CDR3: CASSGGVTPDTQYF; V: TRBV7-3; size: -
CDR3: CASSSPLVGKNIQYF; V: TRBV13; size: -
CDR3: CSARTLTSGGAGETQYF; V: TRBV20-1; size: few
CDR3: CASSQDWGGELFF; V: TRBV4-1; size: -
CDR3: CASSQFLRQERLMNTEAFF; V: TRBV16; size: -
CDR3: CASRRGVARDYEQYF; V: TRBV6-5; size: -
CDR3: CASMGLMNTEAFF; V: TRBV28; size: few
CDR3: CAWTSLWTKETQYF; V: TRBV30; size: -
CDR3: CASSPPTGVPYEQYF; V: TRBV18; size: -
CDR3: CASRFELRSRTGELFF; V: TRBV12-3/TRBV12-4; size: -
CDR3: CSVEAAGLGKTQYF; V: TRBV29-1; size: -
CDR3: CSARETNTGELFF; V: TRBV20-1; size: -
CDR3: CASSLWTGGARTIQYF; V: TRBV7-9; size: -
CDR3: CASSSGLGLFGELFF; V: TRBV27; size: -
CDR3: CASSDDDRAPYNEQFF; V: TRBV6-4; size: many
CDR3: CSVGLASNTGELFF; V: TRBV29-1; size: -
CDR3: CASRSGTGGRIIYGYTF; V: TRBV6-5; size: -